Shown below are 9 T cell receptor beta chains from a single sample sequenced in a study of regulatory T cells in long-lasting Graves disease (dated by TCRdb to about 2021). The library was made by multiplex PCR. The sequencing machine was an Illumina HiSeq 4000. TCR beta libraries were built with iRepertoire HTBI primers and Arm-PCR amplification of CDR3 regions. Using fastp trimming at Q25 and MiXCR clonotype assembly, TCRdb reanalyzed the public sequencing data and kept in-frame beta chains. Rows are unified per CDR3 protein, each entry keeping the most common DNA and genes. The sample table shows over 350,000 distinct CDR3 sequences, and 12% to 15% are seen once. In total, the top ten clones hold about a sixth of the sample. The sample's time point label is to be understood as: newly diagnosed GD, antithyroid drugs for less than 3 months. RNA was extracted from PBMCs in TRIzol for both TCR sequencing and RNA sequencing.

This sample was shared with a second study, whose subject was T cells in Graves' hyperthyroidism and ophthalmopathy.

This material consisted of peripheral blood mononuclear cells (PBMCs), taken at new diagnosis, from a patient treated with antithyroid drugs. The receptors were sampled from a woman aged 50 to 65 with Graves disease. Donor details come from another sample of the same person, matched by shared clones.

The chain is built from TRBV28 and TRBJ1-5; unclear D gene. Trimming took off 6 bases at V and 0 bases at J, with 12 bases between the two ends. Germline V gene sequence: CDR1 MDHEN, CDR2 SYDVKM. The length of the CDR3 is 15 residues. This chain's CDR3 is CASSLPVPSNQPQHF. The CDR3 nucleotides read TGTGCCAGCAGCCTCCCAGTGCCTAGCAATCAGCCCCAGCATTTT.

The V and J genes are TRBV28 and TRBJ2-7, with D hard to call. The germline V and J ends were trimmed by 10 bases and 0 bases, with 13 bases remaining between them. CDR3 length equals 13 residues. Germline CDR1 is MDHEN and CDR2 is SYDVKM. The CDR3: CATAGLNSYEQYF. The CDR3 coding sequence is TGTGCCACCGCCGGGCTTAACTCCTACGAGCAGTACTTC.

In regard to this clonotype: A far larger clone is just one base off, so this is likely a read error. The limits of the CDR3 on the DNA are not certain, so only TCRdb's listed CDR3 is given. The gene calls are TRBV6-9 and TRBJ2-2; the table's D call, TRBD1, was not checked against the DNA. The germline CDR1 and CDR2 sequences are MNHGY and SVAAGI. Counting both end residues, the CDR3 totals 15 amino acids. The CDR3 here is CASSFWAGGSGELLF.

Regarding this clonotype: The junction departs from germline at one end; a sequencing error may be responsible. The chain links TRBV3-1 to TRBJ1-5; 10 nucleotides align to TRBD1. There are 15 residues in the CDR3. Looked up from germline, CDR1 is LGHDT and CDR2 is YNNKEL (reference sequence). This chain's CDR3 is CASSQGQGAGQPQRF. Here the CDR3 DNA reads TGTGCCAGCAGCCAAGGACAGGGGGCGGGCCAGCCCCAGCGTTTT.

This clonotype was detected many times. The V call is TRBV20-1, the J call TRBJ2-5; the D gene is possibly TRBD1 (5 bases). The CDR3 is made up of 13 amino acids. Trimming cost V 2 bases and J 3 bases, with 10 bases left between them. Per the germline V gene, CDR1 is DFQATT and CDR2 is SNEGSKA (reference sequence). CDR3 protein: CSARRGREETQYF. The CDR3 DNA sequence: TGCAGTGCTAGAAGGGGCAGGGAAGAGACCCAGTACTTC.

This chain connects TRBV7-6 to TRBJ2-7; D is ambiguous. CDR3 size: 14 residues. The V end was cut by 2 bases, the J end by 5 bases, with 13 bases between. In germline, CDR1 is SGHVS, CDR2 FNYEAQ. The CDR3 nucleotides read TGTGCCAGCAGCTTATCCGAGCGAGTCCACGAGCAGTACTTC. Translating it yields CASSLSERVHEQYF.

The chain links TRBV30 to TRBJ1-4, with 8 nucleotides matching TRBD1. This CDR3 is 14 amino acids long. The ends lost 4 bases at V and 4 bases at J; junction bases unmatched: 5. The V gene's germline CDR1 is GTSNPN and CDR2 SVGIG (reference sequence). In DNA form, the CDR3 reads TGTGCCTGGAAAAGACAGGGGAGTAATGAAAAACTGTTTTTT. This sequence encodes CAWKRQGSNEKLFF.

This chain joins TRBV11-2 and TRBJ2-2; perhaps TRBD2 as D (6 bases). From germline, CDR1 is SGHAT and CDR2 FQNNGV. V was trimmed by 5 bases and J by 7 bases, leaving 14 bases between them. The CDR3 totals 14 residues. The CDR3 nucleotides are TGTGCCAGCAGCCACATCGGACTAAGCGGGGAGCTGTTTTTT. Protein product: CASSHIGLSGELFF.

Ten or more counts support this clonotype. The CDR3 DNA reads TGCAGTGCTAGTACCAATTCCGGATACAATGAGCAGTTCTTC. Residues: CSASTNSGYNEQFF. V is TRBV20-1 and J is TRBJ2-1, with unresolved D. CDR1 is DFQATT and CDR2 is SNEGSKA in the germline V gene (reference sequence). CDR3 length: 14 amino acids. V was cut by 3 bases and J by 4 bases, with 13 bases left in between.